Here is one T cell receptor (beta chain) with its context. Antigen unknown. This sample was taken from a study of cytomegalovirus exposure and HLA in healthy donors. Study conclusions and caveats: With high specificity and sensitivity, the classifier reportedly diagnosed cytomegalovirus status. Earlier analysis found most TCR beta V segments productive about 87% or about 30% of the time.

Trimming removed 0 bases from V and 6 bases from J, with 12 bases in between. The germline gives CDR1 SNHLY, CDR2 FYNNEI. The CDR3 loop spans 15 amino acids. With 60 Vbeta and 13 Jbeta primers, the PCR was carried out. Sequencing was performed with immunoSEQ multiplex PCR; in TCRdb, only in-frame clones are kept and a portion is missing. The repertoire holds about 190,000 clones, with around 80% as singletons. The donors comprised healthy bone marrow donors. Each donor was nominally healthy when sampled (though unrecorded immune exposures were likely). Sequenced material: PBMCs. The chain joins TRBV2 to TRBJ1-5, with D possibly TRBD1 on 6 matching bases. This TCR was sampled from a man aged 35 to 55 in good health and CMV-seropositive. The CDR3 spells CASSEAPQGSQPQHF. The CDR3 DNA reads TGTGCCAGCAGTGAAGCCCCGCAGGGGAGTCAGCCCCAGCATTTT.